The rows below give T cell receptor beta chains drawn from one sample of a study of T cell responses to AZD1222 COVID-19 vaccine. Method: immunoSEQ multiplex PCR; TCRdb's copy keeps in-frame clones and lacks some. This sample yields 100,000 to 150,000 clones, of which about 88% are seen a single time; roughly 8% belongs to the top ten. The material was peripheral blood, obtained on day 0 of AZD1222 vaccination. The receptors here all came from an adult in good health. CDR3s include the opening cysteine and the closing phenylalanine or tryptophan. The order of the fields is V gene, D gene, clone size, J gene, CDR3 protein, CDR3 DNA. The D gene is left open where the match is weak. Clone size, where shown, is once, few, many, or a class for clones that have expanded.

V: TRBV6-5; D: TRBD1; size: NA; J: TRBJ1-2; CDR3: CASRTGTGDVGYTF; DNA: TGTGCCAGCAGGACCGGGACAGGGGATGTCGGCTACACCTTC
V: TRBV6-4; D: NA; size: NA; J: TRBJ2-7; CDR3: CASSDSGGLISSYEQYF; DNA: TGTGCCAGCAGTGACTCGGGCGGACTGATAAGCTCCTACGAGCAGTACTTC
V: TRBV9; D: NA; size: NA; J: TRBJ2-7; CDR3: CASSVGSGAGEQYF; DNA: TGTGCCAGCAGCGTTGGCTCGGGGGCGGGCGAGCAGTACTTC
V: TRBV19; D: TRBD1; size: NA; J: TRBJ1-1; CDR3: CASSIDDRGRTEAFF; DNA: TGTGCCAGTAGTATAGATGACAGGGGGAGGACTGAAGCTTTCTTT
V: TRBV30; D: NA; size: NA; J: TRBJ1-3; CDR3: CAWAPAGRGANSGNTIYF; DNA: TGTGCCTGGGCCCCAGCTGGGAGGGGGGCCAACTCTGGAAACACCATATATTTT
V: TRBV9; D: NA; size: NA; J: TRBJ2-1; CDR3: CASSVAVGRGHWNEQFF; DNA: TGTGCCAGCAGCGTAGCTGTTGGGAGGGGGCATTGGAATGAGCAGTTCTTC
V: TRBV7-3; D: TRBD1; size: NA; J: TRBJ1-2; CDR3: CASSLGAGQGTEGYTF; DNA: TGTGCCAGCAGCTTAGGGGCGGGACAGGGGACAGAGGGCTACACCTTC
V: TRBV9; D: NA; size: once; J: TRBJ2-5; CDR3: CASSGTGSWETQYF; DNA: TGTGCCAGCAGCGGTACCGGGTCCTGGGAGACCCAGTACTTC
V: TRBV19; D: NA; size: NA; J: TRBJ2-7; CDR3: CASRMGAGEEQYF; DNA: TGTGCCAGCAGAATGGGGGCGGGGGAAGAGCAGTACTTC
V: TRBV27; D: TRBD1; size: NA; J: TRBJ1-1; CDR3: CASSLFGQGNTEAFF; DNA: TGTGCCAGCAGTCTTTTTGGACAGGGGAACACTGAAGCTTTCTTT
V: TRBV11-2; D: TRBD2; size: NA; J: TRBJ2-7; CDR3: CASSWGPSSGRTYEQYF; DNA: TGTGCCAGCAGCTGGGGACCTTCTAGCGGGAGAACCTACGAGCAGTACTTC
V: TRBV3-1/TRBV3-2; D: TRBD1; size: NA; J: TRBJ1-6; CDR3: CASSPRTGNSPLHF; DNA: TGTGCCAGCAGCCCCCGGACAGGGAATTCACCCCTCCACTTT
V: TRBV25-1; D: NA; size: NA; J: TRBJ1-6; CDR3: CASSRDGHSYNSPLHF; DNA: TGTGCCAGCTCCAGGGACGGACACTCCTATAATTCACCCCTCCACTTT
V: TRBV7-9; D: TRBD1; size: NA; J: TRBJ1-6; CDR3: CASGHDRVNSPLHF; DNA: TGTGCCAGCGGGCACGACAGGGTTAATTCACCCCTCCACTTT
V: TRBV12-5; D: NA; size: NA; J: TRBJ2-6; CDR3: CASDGGANVLTF; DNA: TGTGCTAGTGATGGTGGGGCCAACGTCCTGACTTTC
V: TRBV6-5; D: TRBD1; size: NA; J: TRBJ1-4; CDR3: CASSLQGTTNEKLFF; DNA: TGTGCCAGCAGCCTACAGGGGACGACTAATGAAAAACTGTTTTTT
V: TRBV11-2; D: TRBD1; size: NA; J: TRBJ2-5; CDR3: CASSLGDRRETQYF; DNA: TGTGCCAGCAGCTTAGGGGACAGAAGAGAGACCCAGTACTTC
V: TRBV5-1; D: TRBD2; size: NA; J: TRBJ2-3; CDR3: CASSLEGRGTDTQYF; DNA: TGCGCCAGCAGCTTGGAGGGGCGGGGGACAGATACGCAGTATTTT
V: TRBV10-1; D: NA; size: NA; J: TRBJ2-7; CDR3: CASSAAVTYEQYF; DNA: TGCGCCAGCAGTGCAGCGGTAACCTACGAGCAGTACTTC
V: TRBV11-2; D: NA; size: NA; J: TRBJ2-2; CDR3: CASVYGNTGELFF; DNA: TGTGCCAGCGTCTACGGTAACACCGGGGAGCTGTTTTTT
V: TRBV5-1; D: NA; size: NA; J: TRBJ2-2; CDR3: CASSLAGSSSTGELFF; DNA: TGCGCCAGCAGCTTGGCCGGATCCTCGAGTACCGGGGAGCTGTTTTTT
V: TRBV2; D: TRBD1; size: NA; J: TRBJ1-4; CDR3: CASSDGTGKNEKLFF; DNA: TGTGCCAGCAGTGACGGGACAGGCAAGAATGAAAAACTGTTTTTT